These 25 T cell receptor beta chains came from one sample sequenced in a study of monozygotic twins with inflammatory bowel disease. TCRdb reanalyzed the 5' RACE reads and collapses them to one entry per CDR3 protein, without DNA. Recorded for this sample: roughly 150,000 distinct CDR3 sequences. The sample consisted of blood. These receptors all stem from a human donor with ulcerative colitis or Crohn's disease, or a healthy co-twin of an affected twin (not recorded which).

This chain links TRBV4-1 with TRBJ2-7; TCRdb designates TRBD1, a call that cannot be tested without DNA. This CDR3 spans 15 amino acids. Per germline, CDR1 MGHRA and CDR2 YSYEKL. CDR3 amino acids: CASSQLGTSPYEQYF.

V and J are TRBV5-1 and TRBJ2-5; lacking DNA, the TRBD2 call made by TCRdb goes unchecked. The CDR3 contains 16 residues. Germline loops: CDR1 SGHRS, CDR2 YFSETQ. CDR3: CASSFLLAGDRETQYF.

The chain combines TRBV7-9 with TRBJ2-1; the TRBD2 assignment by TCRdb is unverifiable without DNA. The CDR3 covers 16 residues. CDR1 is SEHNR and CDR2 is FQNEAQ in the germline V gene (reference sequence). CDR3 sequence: CVSSLYLASGYNEQFF.

The CDR3 loop is CASSLGLPPKQQETQYF. This chain connects TRBV7-9 to TRBJ2-5; TCRdb picks TRBD1, but there is no DNA to check that call. The germline V gene encodes CDR1 SEHNR and CDR2 FQNEAQ (reference sequence). The CDR3 covers 17 residues.

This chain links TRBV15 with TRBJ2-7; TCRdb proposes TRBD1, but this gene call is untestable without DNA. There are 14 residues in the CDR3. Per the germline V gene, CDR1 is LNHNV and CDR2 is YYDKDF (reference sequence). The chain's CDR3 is CATSRDHRGHEQYF.

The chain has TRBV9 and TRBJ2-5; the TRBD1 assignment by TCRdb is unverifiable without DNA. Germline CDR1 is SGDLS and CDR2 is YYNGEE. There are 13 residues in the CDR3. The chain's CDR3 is CASSIGQQETQYF.

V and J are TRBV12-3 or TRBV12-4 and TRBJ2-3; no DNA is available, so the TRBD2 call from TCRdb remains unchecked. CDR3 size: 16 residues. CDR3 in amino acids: CASSFKAGLLTDTQYF.

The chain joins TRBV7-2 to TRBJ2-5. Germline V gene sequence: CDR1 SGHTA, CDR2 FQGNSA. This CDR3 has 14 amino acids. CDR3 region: CASSLSSGGETQYF.

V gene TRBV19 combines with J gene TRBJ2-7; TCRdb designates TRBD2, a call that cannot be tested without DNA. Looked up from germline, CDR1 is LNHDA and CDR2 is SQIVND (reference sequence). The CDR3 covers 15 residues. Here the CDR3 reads CASSLLGTSGSEQYF.

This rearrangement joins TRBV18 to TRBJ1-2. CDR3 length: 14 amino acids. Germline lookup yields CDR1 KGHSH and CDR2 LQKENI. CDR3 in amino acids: CASSPPQSRHGYTF.

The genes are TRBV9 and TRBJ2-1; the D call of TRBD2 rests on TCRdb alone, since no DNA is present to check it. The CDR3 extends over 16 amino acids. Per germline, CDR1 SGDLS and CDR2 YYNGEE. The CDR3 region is CASSVGGTSAYNEQFF.

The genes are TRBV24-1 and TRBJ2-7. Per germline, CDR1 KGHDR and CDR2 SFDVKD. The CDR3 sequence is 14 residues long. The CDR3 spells CATSDFTRPYEQYF.

The CDR3 region is CAISEEDRDTDTQYF. The J gene is TRBJ2-3, the V gene TRBV10-3; there is no DNA to check the TCRdb D call of TRBD1. The CDR3 runs 15 residues. The V gene's germline CDR1 is ENHRY and CDR2 SYGVKD.

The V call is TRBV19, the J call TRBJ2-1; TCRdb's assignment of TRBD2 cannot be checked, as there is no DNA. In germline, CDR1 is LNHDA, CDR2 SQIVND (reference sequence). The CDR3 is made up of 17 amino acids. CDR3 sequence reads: CASSPLAGLALYNEQFF.

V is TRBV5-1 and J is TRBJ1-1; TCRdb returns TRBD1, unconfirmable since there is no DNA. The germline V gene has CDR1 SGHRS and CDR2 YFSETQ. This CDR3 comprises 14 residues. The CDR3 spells CASSPRVGNTEAFF.

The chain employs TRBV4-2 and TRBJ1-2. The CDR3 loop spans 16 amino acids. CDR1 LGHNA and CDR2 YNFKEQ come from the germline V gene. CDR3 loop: CASSQVLAKGNYGYTF.

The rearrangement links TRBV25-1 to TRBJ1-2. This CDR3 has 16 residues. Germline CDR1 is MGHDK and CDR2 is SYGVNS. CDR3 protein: CASSEYRSPANYGYTF.

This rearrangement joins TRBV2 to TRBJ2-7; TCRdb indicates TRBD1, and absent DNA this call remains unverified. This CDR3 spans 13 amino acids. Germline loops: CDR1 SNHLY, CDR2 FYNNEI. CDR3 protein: CASSEGGSYEQYF. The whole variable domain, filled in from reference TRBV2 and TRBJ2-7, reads EPEVTQTPSHQVTQMGQEVILRCVPISNHLYFYWYRQILGQKVEFLVSFYNNEISEKSEIFDDQFSVERPDGSNFTLKIRSTKLEDSAMYFCASSEGGSYEQYFGPGTRLTVT.

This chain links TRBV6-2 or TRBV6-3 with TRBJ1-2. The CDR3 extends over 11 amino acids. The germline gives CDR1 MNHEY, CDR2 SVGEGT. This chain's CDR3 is CASGGGEGYTF.

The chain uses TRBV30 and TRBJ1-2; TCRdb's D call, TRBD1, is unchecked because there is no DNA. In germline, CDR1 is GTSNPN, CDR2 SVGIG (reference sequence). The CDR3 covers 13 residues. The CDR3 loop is CAWSRGGGYGYTF.

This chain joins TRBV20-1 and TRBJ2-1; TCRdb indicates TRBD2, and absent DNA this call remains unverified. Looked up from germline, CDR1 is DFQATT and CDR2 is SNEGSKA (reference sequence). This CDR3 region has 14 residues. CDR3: CSALLAGVTSEQFF.

CDR3 sequence: CASSPPGPVGNEQFF. This chain links TRBV28 with TRBJ2-1; the TRBD1 assignment by TCRdb is unverifiable without DNA. There are 15 residues in the CDR3. Germline V lookup: CDR1 MDHEN, CDR2 SYDVKM.

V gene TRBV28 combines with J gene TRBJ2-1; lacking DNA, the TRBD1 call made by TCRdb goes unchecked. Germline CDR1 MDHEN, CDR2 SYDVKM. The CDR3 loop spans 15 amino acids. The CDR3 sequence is CASSFLDRGSNEQFF.

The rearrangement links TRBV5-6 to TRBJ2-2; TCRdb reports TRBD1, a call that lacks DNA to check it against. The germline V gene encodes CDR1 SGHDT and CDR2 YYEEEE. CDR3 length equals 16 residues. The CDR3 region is CASSSLRGLYTGELFF.

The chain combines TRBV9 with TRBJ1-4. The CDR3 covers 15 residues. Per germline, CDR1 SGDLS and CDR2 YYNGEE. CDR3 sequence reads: CASSQVGTTNEKLFF.